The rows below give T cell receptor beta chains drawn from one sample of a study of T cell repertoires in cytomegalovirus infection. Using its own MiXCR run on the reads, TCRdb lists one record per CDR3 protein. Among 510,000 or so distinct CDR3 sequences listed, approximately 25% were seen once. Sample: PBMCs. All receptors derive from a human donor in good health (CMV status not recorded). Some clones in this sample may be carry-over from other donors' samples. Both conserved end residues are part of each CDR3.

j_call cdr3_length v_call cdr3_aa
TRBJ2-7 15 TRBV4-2 CASSPTGGSSYEQYF
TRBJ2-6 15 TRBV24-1 CATSVGASGANVLTF
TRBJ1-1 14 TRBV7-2 CASSLVIGNTEAFF
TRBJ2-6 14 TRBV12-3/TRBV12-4 CASSLLAGANVLTF
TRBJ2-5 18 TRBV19 CASSIVRGAPAGQETQYF
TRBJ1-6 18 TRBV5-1 CASSLSISRDRRNSPLHF
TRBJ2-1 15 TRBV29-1 CSVPYRGVTDDEQFF
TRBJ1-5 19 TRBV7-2 CASSLGFQGRGSRSRPQHF
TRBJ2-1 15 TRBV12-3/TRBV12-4 CASSTRALLEGKEFF
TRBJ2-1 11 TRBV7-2 CASSLVRDTHF
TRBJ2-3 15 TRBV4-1 CASSRGAGSTDTQYF
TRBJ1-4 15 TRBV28 CASNPGGQLNEKLFF
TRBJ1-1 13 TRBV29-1 CSVERTANTEAFF
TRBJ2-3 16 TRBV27 CASSSPGAGRVDTQYF
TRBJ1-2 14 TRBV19 CASNFKTVNYGYTF
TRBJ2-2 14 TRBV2 CASSVETRGGELFF
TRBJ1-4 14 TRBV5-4 CASSAGTGHEKLFF
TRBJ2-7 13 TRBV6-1 CASSDPAAYEQYF
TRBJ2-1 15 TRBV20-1 CSASTRQLLHNEQFF
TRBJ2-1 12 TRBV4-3 CASSQFRGEQFF
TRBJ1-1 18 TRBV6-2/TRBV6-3 CASRSPGASWPMNTEAFF
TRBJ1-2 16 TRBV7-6 CASSSYGRAQIYGYTF
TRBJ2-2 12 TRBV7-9 CASSKATGELFF
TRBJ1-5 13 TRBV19 CASSRLGDQPQHF
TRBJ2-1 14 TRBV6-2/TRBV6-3 CASGTSGRANEQFF
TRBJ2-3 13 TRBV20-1 CSARTGSPDTQYF
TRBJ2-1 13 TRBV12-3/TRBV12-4 CASKREGVSEQFF
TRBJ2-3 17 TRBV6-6 CASSYSRFQREIDTQYF
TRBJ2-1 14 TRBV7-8 CASSYFPGSGNQFF
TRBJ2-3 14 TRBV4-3 CASSRQGFTDTQYF
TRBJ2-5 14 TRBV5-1 CASSLMDRRETQYF